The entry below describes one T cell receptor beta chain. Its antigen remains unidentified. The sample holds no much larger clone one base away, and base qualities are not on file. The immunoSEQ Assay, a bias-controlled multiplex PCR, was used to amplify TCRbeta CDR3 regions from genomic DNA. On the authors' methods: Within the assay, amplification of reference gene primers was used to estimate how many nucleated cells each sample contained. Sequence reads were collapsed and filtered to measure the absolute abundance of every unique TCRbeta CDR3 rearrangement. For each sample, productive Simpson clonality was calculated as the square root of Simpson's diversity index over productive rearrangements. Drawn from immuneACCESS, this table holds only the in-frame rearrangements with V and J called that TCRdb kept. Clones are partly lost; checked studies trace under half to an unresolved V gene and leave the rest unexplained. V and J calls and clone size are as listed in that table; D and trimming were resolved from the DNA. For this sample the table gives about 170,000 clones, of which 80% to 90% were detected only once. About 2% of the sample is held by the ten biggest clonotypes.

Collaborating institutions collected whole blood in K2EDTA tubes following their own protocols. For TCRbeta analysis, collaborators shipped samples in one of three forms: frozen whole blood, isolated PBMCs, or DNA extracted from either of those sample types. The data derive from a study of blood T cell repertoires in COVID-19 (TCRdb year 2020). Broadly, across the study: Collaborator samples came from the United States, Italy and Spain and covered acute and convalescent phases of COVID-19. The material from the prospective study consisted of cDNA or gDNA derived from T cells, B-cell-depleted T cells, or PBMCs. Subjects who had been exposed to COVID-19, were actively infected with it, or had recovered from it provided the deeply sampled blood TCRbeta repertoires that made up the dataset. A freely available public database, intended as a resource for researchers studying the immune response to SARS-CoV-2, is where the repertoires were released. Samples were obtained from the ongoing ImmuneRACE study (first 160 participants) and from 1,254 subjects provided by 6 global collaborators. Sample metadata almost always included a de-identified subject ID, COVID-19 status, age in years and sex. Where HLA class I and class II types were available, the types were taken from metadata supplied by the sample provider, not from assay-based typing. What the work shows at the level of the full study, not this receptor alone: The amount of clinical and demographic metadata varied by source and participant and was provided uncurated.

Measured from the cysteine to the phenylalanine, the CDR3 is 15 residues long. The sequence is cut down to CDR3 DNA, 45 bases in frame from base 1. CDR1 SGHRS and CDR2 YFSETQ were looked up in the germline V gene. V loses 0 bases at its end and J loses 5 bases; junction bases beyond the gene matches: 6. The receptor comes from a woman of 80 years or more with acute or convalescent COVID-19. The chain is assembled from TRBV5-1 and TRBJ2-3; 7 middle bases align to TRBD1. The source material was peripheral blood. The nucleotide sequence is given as TGCGCCAGCAGCTTGGTGATGCAGGGGGAAGATACGCAGTATTTT. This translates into CASSLVMQGEDTQYF. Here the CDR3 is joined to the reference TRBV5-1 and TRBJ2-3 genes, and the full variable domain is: KAGVTQTPRYLIKTRGQQVTLSCSPISGHRSVSWYQQTPGQGLQFLFEYFSETQRNKGNFPGRFSGRQFSNSRSEMNVSTLELGDSALYLCASSLVMQGEDTQYFGPGTRLTVL.